The clone carrying this T cell receptor (beta chain) was seen a few times. The antigen remains undetermined. The data derive from a study of CD8 T cells in Susac syndrome. General study results and limits: In its TCR sequencing and HLA analysis, the study acknowledged that the number of individuals was relatively small.

Germline CDR1 MDHEN, CDR2 SYDVKM. V was clipped by 6 bases and J by 2 bases, with 2 bases between them. The CDR3 sequence is 11 residues long. When the RNA was reverse transcribed, random hexamers were used with an input of about 0.5 to 1 ug. Amplification of the TCR beta CDR3 was carried out by immunoSEQ multiplex PCR, which spanned a total of 54 Vbeta and 13 Jbeta segments. Via MiXCR, TCRdb re-called the immunoSEQ multiplex PCR reads, giving one row per CDR3 protein. The repertoire includes 150,000 to 200,000 distinct CDR3 sequences, about 92% of them detected once, and approximately 0.082% sits in the top ten. TCR beta sequencing covered blood CD8+ and CD4+ T cells.

This chain uses TRBV28 with TRBJ1-5; unclear D gene. Sample: CD4+ T cells from PBMCs. The receptor comes from a human donor in good health. In DNA, the CDR3 is TGTGCCAGCAGGGGCAATCAGCCCCAGCATTTT. The encoded protein is CASRGNQPQHF.